These 5 T cell receptor beta chains were sequenced from one sample in a study of blood T cells in healthy people across ages. Primers used in a second PCR of roughly 6 to 12 cycles were a sample-barcoded 5' primer and a J-beta primer mix. TCRdb used MiXCR to reprocess the 5' RACE reads, holding one entry per CDR3 protein. Of about 800,000 distinct CDR3 sequences in the sample, more than 45% were seen once. Sequencing was performed on blood. These receptors all come from a man between 25 and 39 years old in good health.

This chain links TRBV7-9 with TRBJ2-7; the match to TRBD2 covers 7 bases. CDR1 is SEHNR and CDR2 is FQNEAQ in the germline V gene (reference sequence). The CDR3 totals 14 residues. The trim removed 6 bases at V and 1 base at J, leaving 6 bases unmatched. CDR3 amino acids: CASRPSGVSYEQYF. For the CDR3, the DNA is TGTGCCAGCAGGCCGAGCGGGGTTTCCTACGAGCAGTACTTC.

The chain employs TRBV12-3 or TRBV12-4 and TRBJ1-2; possibly TRBD1 for D (5 bases). CDR3 length: 13 amino acids. The V end was cut by 7 bases, the J end by 6 bases, with 15 bases between. The CDR3 DNA reads as TGTGCCAGCACCCCTCTTCCAGGGAATGGCTACACCTTC. This encodes CASTPLPGNGYTF.

The rearrangement joins TRBV20-1 to TRBJ1-4, with D unresolved. V was shortened by 7 bases and J by 10 bases, with 16 bases between the two germline ends. This CDR3 region has 12 residues. Germline CDR1 and CDR2: DFQATT and SNEGSKA (reference sequence). In nucleotides, the CDR3 is TGCAGTGTGGAGGGAGTAGGTGGAAAACTGTTTTTT. Translation: CSVEGVGGKLFF.

This clonotype came up a few times. V is TRBV20-1 and J is TRBJ2-4, with D possibly TRBD2 on 5 matching bases. The end of the DNA fits TRBJ2-7 better, so the J call may be wrong. Germline lookup yields CDR1 DFQATT and CDR2 SNEGSKA (reference sequence). CDR3 length: 14 residues. CDR3 nucleotide sequence: TGCAGTGCCCTGGGGAGCATTGGAGGCTACGAGCAGTACTTC. The encoded protein is CSALGSIGGYEQYF.

The V gene is TRBV20-1, the J gene TRBJ2-5, with 11 bases aligning to TRBD2. J lost 5 bases, V lost 0 bases, and 8 bases had no gene match. This CDR3 comprises 16 residues. Per the germline V gene, CDR1 is DFQATT and CDR2 is SNEGSKA (reference sequence). The CDR3 nucleotides are TGCAGTGCTAGAGATCCGACTAGCGGGGCCCTGGAGACCCAGTACTTC. Its protein is CSARDPTSGALETQYF.